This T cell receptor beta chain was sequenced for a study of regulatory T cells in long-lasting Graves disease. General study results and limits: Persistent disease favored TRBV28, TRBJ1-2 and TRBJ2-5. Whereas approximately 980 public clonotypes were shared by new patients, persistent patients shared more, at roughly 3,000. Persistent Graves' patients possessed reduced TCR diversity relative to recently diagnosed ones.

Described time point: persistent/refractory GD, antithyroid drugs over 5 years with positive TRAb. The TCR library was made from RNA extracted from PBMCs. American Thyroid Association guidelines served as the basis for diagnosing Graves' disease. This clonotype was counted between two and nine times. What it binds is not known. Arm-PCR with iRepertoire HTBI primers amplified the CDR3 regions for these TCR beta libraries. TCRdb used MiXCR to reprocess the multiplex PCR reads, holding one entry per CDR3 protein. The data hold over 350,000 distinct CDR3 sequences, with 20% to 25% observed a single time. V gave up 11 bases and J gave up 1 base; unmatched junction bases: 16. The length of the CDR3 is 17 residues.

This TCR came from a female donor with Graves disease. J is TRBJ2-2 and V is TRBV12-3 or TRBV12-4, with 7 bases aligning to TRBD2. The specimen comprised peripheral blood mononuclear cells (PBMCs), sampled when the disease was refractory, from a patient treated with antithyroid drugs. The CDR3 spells CAVTLSWWEGNTGELFF. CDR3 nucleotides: TGTGCCGTCACTTTATCGTGGTGGGAGGGGAACACCGGGGAGCTGTTTTTT.